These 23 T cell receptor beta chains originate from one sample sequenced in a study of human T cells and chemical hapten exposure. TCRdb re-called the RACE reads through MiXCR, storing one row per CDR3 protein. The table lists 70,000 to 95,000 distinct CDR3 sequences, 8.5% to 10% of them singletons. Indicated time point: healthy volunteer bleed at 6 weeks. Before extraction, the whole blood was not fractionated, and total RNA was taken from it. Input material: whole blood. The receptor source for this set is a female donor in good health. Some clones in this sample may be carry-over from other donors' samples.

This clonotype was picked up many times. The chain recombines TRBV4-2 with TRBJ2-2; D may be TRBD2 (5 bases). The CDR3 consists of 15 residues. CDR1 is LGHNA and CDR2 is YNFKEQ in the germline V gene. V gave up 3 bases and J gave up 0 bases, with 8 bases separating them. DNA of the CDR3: TGTGCCAGCAGCCAGGCCGGGACGAACACCGGGGAGCTGTTTTTT. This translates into CASSQAGTNTGELFF.

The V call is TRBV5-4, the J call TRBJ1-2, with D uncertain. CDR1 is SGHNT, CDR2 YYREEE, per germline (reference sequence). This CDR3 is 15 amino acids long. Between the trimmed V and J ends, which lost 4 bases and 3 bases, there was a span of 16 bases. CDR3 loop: CASSPSWTEHYGYTF. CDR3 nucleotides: TGTGCCAGCAGCCCGAGCTGGACGGAACACTATGGCTACACCTTC.

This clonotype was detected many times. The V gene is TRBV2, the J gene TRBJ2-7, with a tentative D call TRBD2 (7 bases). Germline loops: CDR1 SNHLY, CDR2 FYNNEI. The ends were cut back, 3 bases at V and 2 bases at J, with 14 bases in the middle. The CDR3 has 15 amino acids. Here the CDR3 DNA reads TGTGCCAGCAGTGATCGGGGGGCAGGTGCCTACGAGCAGTACTTC. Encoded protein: CASSDRGAGAYEQYF. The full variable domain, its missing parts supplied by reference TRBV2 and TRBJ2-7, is EPEVTQTPSHQVTQMGQEVILRCVPISNHLYFYWYRQILGQKVEFLVSFYNNEISEKSEIFDDQFSVERPDGSNFTLKIRSTKLEDSAMYFCASSDRGAGAYEQYFGPGTRLTVT.

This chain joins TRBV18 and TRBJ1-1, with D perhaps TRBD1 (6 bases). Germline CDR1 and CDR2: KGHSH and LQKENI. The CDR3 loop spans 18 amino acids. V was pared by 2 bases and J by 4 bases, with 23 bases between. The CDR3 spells CASSPKSLTGGASTEAFF. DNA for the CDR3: TGTGCCAGCTCACCAAAATCTTTAACGGGGGGCGCGAGCACTGAAGCTTTCTTT.

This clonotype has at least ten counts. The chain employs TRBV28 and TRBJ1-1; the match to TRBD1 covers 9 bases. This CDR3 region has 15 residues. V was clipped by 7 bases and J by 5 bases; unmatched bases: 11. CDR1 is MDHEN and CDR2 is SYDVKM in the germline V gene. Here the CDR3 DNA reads TGTGCCAGCATATATTTGGGACAGGGTTGGACTGAAGCTTTCTTT. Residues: CASIYLGQGWTEAFF.

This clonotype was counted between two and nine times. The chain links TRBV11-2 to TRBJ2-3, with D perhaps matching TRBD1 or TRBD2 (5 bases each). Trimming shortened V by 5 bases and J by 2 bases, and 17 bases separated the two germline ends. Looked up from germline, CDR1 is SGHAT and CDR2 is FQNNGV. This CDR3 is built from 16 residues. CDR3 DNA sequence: TGTGCCAGCAGCACTTTACCCGGGACGGACACAGATACGCAGTATTTT. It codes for CASSTLPGTDTDTQYF.

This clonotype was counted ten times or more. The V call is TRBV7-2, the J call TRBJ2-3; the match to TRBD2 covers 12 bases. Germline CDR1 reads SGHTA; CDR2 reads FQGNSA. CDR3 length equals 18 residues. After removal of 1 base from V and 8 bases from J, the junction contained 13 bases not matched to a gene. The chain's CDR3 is CASSLELAGGIMSVTQYF. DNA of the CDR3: TGTGCCAGCAGCTTAGAGCTAGCGGGGGGGATTATGTCAGTTACGCAGTATTTT.

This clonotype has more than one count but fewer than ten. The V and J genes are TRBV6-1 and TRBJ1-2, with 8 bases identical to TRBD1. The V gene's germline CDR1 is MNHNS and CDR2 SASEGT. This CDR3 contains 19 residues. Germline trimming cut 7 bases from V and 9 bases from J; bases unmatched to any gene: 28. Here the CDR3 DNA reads TGTGCCAGCAACACCGGGACAGGAGACAGCCTATCTACTTTCAGGCGCTACACCTTC. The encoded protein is CASNTGTGDSLSTFRRYTF.

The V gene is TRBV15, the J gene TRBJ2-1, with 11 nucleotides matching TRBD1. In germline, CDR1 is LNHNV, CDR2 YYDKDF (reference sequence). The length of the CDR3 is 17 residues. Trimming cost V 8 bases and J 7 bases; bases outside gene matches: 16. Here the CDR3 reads CATHPRDRGVDNNEQFF. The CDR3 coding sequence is TGTGCCACCCATCCCAGGGACAGGGGGGTGGACAATAATGAGCAGTTCTTC.

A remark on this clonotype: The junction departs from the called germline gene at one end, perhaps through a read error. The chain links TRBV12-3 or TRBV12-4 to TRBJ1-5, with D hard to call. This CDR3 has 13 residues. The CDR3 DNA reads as TGTGCCACCACGGGCGGTTACAATCAGCCCCAGAATTTT. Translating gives CATTGGYNQPQNF.

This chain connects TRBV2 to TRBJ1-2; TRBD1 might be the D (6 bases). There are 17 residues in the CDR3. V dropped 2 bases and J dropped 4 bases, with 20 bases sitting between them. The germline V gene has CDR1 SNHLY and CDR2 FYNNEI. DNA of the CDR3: TGTGCCAGCAGTGAAACGCGTTACAGGGTTTTTAGCTATGGCTACACCTTC. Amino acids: CASSETRYRVFSYGYTF.

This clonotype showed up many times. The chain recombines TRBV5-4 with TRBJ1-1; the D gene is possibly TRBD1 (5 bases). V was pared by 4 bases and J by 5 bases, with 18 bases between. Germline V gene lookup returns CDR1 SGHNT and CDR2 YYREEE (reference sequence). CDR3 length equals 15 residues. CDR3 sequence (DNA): TGTGCCAGCAGCCCGGGCGGGGGGAGAAGGACTGAAGCTTTCTTT. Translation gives CASSPGGGRRTEAFF.

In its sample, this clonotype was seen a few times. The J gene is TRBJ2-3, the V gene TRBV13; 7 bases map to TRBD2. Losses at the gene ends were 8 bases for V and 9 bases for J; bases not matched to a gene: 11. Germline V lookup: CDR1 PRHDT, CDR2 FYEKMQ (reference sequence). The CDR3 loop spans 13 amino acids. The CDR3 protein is CASGSGTRGTQYF. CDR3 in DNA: TGTGCCAGCGGAAGCGGGACCCGAGGGACGCAGTATTTT.

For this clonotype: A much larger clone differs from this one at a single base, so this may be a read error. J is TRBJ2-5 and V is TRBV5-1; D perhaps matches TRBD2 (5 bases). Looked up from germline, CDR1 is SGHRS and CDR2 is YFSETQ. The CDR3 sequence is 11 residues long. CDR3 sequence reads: CPSSSRGTQYF. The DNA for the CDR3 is TGCCCCAGCAGCTCCCGGGGGACCCAGTACTTC.

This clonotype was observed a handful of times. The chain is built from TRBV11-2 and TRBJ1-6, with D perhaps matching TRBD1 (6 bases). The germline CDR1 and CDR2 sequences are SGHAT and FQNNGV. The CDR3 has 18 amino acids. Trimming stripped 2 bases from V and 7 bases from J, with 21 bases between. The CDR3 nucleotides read TGTGCCAGCAGCTTAAAAACCCCCTCAGGGGCGCGGAATTCACCCCTCCACTTT. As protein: CASSLKTPSGARNSPLHF.

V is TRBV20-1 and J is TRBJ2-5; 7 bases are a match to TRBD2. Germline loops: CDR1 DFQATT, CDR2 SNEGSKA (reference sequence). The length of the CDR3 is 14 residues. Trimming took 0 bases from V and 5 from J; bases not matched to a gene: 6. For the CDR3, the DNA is TGCAGTGCTAGAGATCTGGGGGGGGTCGAGACCCAGTACTTC. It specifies CSARDLGGVETQYF.

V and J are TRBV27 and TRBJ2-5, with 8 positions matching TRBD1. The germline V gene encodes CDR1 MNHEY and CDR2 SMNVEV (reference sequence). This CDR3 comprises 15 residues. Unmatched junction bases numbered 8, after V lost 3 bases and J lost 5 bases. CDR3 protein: CASSFGQGSFETQYF. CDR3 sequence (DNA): TGTGCCAGCAGTTTCGGACAGGGTTCATTCGAGACCCAGTACTTC.

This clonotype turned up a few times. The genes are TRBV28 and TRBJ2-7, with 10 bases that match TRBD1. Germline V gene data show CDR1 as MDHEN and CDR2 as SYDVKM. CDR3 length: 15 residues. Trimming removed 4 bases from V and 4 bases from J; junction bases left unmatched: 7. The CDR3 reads CASSSPTGGTYEQYF. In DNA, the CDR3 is TGTGCCAGCAGTTCCCCGACAGGGGGCACGTACGAGCAGTACTTC.

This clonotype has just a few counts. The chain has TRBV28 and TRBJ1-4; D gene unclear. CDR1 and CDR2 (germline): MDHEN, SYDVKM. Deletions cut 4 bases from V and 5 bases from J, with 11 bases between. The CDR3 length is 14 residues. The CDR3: CASSSRVLNEKLFF. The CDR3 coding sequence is TGTGCCAGCAGTTCCCGGGTCTTAAATGAAAAACTGTTTTTT. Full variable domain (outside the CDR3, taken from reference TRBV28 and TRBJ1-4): DVKVTQSSRYLVKRTGEKVFLECVQDMDHENMFWYRQDPGLGLRLIYFSYDVKMKEKGDIPEGYSVSREKKERFSLILESASTNQTSMYLCASSSRVLNEKLFFGSGTQLSVL.

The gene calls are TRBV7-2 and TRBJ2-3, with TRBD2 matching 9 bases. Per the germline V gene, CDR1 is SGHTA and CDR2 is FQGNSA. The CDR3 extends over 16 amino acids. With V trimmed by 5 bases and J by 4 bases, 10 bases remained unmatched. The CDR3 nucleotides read TGTGCCAGCAGCCTCATCCCGGGACTAGCCCCAGATACGCAGTATTTT. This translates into CASSLIPGLAPDTQYF.

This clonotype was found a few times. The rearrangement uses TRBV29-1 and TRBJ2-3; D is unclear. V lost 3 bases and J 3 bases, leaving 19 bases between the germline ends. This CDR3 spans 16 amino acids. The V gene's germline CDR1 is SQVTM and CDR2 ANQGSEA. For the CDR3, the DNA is TGCAGCGTTGAGAATGGCTGGGTAGGTCAGACAGATACGCAGTATTTT. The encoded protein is CSVENGWVGQTDTQYF.

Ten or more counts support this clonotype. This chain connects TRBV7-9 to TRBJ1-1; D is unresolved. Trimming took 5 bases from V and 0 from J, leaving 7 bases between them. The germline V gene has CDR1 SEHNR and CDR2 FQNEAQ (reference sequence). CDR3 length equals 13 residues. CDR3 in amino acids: CASSPSLNTEAFF. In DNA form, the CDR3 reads TGTGCCAGCAGCCCGAGCTTGAACACTGAAGCTTTCTTT.

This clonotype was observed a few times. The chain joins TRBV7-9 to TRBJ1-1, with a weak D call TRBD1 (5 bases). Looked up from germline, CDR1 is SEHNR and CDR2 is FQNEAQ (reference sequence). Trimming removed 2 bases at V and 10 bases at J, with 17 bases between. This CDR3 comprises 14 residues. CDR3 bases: TGTGCCAGCAGCTTATTAACGGCTAGGACATCAGCTTTCTTT. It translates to CASSLLTARTSAFF.